The clone carrying this TCR beta chain was detected only a few times. As yet, its antigen is unknown. The data were obtained in a study of radiation and T cells in renal cell carcinoma. The repertoire was sequenced with immunoSEQ multiplex PCR; TCRdb's copy has only in-frame clones and lacks some. Among under 100,000 clones listed, around four fifths were seen once. Noted time point: blood 4 weeks post-SBRT, at nephrectomy. Indicated treatment: 15 Gy SBRT to primary tumor, nephrectomy 4 weeks later. Nephrectomy followed 15 Gy stereotactic body radiation by 4 weeks. Radiation-treated patients gave blood at baseline, week 2 and week 4. Clear cell pathology was present in this patient's renal cell carcinoma. Whole-study results and caveats: Top tumor clonotypes rose in blood 2 weeks post-radiation, then contracted.

CDR1 is SGHVS and CDR2 is FNYEAQ in the germline V gene. The CDR3 runs 13 residues. The V end was cut by 7 bases, the J end by 0 bases, with 9 bases between. The sequences come from blood, collected from a patient whose treatment included radiotherapy and nephrectomy. This TCR was recovered from a man aged 45-65 years with renal cell carcinoma. The J gene is TRBJ1-1, the V gene TRBV7-6; the D is unclear. The CDR3 nucleotides read TGTGCCAGCATGAGAGTTCTGAACACTGAAGCTTTCTTT. Translating it yields CASMRVLNTEAFF.